This entry describes one TCR beta chain. Its target is not known. These data are taken from a study of T cell responses to AZD1222 COVID-19 vaccine. The study's findings and limits: Clonal diversity was possibly underestimated, and the donors were mostly white British, with more females. The study identified only a handful of AZD1222 recipients as seropositive at baseline.

Profiling relied on immunoSEQ multiplex PCR, and the TCRdb table lists in-frame clones only, not all of them. The table has some 170,000 clones, 92% seen once; the top ten hold approximately 0.98%. Trimming at V came to 3 bases and at J to 3 bases, leaving 10 bases not matched to a gene. The CDR3 covers 16 residues. The germline V gene has CDR1 ENHRY and CDR2 SYGVKD. The chain carries TRBV10-3 and TRBJ1-1; the match to TRBD1 covers 7 bases. Specimen: peripheral blood, collected 28 days after the second AZD1222 dose. This TCR derives from an adult who received the AZD1222 COVID-19 vaccine. CDR3 protein: CAISERGGGVDTEAFF. The CDR3 nucleotides are TGTGCCATCAGTGAACGGGGAGGGGGCGTAGACACTGAAGCTTTCTTT.